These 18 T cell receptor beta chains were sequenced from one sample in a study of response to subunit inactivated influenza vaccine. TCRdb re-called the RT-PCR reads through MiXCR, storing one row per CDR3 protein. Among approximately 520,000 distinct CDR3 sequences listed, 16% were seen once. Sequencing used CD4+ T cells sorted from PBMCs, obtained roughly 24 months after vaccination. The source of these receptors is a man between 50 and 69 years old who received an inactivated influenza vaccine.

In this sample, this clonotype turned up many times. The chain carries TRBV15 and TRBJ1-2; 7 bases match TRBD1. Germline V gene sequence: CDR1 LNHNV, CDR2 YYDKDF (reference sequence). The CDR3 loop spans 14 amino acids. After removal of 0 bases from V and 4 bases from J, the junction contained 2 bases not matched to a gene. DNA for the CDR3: TGTGCCACCAGCAGAGATGGACAGGTCTATGGCTACACCTTC. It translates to CATSRDGQVYGYTF.

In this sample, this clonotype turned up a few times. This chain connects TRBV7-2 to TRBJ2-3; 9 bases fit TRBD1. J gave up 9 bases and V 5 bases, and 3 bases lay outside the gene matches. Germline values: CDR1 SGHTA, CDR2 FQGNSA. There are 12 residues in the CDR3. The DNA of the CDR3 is TGTGCCAGCAGCCGAGGGACAGGGACGCAGTATTTT. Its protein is CASSRGTGTQYF.

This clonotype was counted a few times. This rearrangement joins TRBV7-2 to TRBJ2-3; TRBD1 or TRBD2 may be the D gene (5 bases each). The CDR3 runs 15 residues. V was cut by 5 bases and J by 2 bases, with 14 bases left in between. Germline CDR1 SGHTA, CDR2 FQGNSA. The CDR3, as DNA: TGTGCCAGCAGCCGAGGGGTGGGGGTCACAGATACGCAGTATTTT. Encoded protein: CASSRGVGVTDTQYF.

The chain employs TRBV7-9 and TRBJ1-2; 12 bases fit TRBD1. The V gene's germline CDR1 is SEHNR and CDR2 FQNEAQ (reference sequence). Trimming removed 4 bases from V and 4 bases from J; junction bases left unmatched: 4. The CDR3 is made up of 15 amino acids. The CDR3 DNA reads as TGTGCCAGCAGCTCTACGGGACAGGGGGCCTATGGCTACACCTTC. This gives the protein CASSSTGQGAYGYTF.

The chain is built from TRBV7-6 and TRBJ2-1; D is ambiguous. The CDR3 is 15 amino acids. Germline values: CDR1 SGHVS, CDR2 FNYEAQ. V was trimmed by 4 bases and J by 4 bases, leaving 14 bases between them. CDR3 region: CASSSDWQLYNEQFF. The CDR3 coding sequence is TGTGCCAGCAGCTCCGACTGGCAACTTTACAATGAGCAGTTCTTC. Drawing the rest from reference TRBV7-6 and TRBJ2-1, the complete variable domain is GAGVSQSPRYKVTKRGQDVALRCDPISGHVSLYWYRQALGQGPEFLTYFNYEAQQDKSGLPNDRFSAERPEGSISTLTIQRTEQRDSAMYRCASSSDWQLYNEQFFGPGTRLTVL.

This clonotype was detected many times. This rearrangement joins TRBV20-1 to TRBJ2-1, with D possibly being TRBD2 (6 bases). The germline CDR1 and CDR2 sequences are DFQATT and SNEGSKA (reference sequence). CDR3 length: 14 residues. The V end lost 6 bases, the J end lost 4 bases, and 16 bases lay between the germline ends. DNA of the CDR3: TGCAGTGCGCGGGACGAGAGACCTTACAATGAGCAGTTCTTC. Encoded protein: CSARDERPYNEQFF.

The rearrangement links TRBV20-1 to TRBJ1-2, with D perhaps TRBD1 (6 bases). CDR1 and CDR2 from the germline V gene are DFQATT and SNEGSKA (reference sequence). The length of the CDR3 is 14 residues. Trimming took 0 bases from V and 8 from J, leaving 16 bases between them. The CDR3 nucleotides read TGCAGTGCTAGAGATCCCAGGGGTTCCTACGGCTACACCTTC. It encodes CSARDPRGSYGYTF.

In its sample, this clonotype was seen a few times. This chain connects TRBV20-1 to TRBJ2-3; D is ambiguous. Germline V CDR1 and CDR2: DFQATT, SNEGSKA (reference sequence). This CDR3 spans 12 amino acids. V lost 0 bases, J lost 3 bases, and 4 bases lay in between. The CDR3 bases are TGCAGTGCTAGAGAACAGACAGATACGCAGTATTTT. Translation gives CSAREQTDTQYF.

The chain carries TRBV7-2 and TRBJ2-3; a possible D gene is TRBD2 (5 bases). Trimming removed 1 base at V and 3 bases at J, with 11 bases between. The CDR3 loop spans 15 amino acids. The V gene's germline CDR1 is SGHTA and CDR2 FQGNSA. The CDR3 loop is CASSLGGLRTDTQYF. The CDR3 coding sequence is TGTGCCAGCAGCTTAGGAGGACTCCGAACAGATACGCAGTATTTT.

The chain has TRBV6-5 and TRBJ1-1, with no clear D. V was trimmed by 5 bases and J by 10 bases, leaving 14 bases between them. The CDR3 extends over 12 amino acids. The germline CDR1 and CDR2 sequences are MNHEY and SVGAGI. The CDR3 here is CASSKDDMTAFF. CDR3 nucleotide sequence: TGTGCCAGCAGTAAGGACGACATGACAGCTTTCTTT.

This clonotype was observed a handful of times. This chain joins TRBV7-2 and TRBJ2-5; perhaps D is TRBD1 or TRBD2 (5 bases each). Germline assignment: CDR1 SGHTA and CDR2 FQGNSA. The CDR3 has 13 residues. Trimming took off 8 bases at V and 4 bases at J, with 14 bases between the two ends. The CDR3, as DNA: TGTGCCAGCCGACCTACTGGGGGAGAGACCCAGTACTTC. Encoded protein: CASRPTGGETQYF.

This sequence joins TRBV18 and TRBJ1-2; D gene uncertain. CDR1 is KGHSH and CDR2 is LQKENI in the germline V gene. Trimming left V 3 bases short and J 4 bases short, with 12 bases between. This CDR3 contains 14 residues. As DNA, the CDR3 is TGTGCCAGCTCACCTGAGCAAATCGGCTATGGCTACACCTTC. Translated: CASSPEQIGYGYTF.

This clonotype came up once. The CDR3 loop reads CASSEYHPAREQFF. Written as DNA, the CDR3 is TGTGCCAGCAGTGAATATCATCCGGCCCGGGAGCAGTTCTTC. The chain uses TRBV25-1 and TRBJ2-1; D ambiguous. Per germline, CDR1 MGHDK and CDR2 SYGVNS. The CDR3 loop spans 14 amino acids. V was shortened by 0 bases and J by 10 bases, with 13 bases between the two germline ends.

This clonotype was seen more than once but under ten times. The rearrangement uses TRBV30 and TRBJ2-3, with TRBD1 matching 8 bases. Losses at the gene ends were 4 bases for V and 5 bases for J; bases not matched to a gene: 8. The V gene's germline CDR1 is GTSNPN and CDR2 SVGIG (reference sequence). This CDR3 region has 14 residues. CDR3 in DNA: TGTGCCTGGAACCGGGACAGGTCGATAGATACGCAGTATTTT. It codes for CAWNRDRSIDTQYF.

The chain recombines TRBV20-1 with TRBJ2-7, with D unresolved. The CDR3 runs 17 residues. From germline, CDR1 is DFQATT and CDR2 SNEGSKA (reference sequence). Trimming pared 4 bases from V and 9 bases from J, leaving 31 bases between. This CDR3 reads CSAIRQTRYPLRGGQYF. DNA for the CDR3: TGCAGTGCTATAAGGCAGACGCGCTATCCCCTACGAGGTGGGCAGTACTTC.

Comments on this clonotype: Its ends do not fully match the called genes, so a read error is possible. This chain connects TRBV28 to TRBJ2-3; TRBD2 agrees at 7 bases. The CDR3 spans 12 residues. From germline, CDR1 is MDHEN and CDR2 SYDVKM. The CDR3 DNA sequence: TGCCAAACCGGGACTATGACAGATACGCAGTATTTT. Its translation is CQTGTMTDTQYF.

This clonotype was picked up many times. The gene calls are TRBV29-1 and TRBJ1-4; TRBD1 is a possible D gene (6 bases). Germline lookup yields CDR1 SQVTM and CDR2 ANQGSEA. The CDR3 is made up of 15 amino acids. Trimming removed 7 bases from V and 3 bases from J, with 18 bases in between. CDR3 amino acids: CSATGTAGANEKLFF. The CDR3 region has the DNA TGCAGCGCGACTGGGACCGCAGGGGCTAATGAAAAACTGTTTTTT.

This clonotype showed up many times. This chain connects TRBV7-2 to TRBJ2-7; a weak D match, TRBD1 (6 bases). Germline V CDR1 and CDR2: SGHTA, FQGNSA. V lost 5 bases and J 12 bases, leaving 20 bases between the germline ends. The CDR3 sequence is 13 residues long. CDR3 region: CASSQNSQGKWYF. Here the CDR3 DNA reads TGTGCCAGCAGCCAGAACTCACAGGGTAAATGGTACTTC.